The clone carrying this TCR beta chain was seen a handful of times. What it binds is not known. Staining for CD45RO/CCR7/CD25/CD127/CD95/CD27 allowed sorting of CD4+ naive, central memory, regulatory and stem cell-like memory cells. This specimen belongs to a study of beta chain features in type 1 diabetes. Whole-study results and caveats: Researchers report that Type 1 diabetes patients had moderately but significantly shorter TCRB CDR3s across all four CD4+ subsets. Here, the possible influence of HLA type (on TCRB rearrangement) remained unresolved. The similarity of naive, central memory and Treg TCRB repertoires appeared greater among patients than among healthy donors.

What was sequenced were expressed TCRB transcripts, since all of the isolated RNA had been reverse transcribed. TCRdb's copy holds only in-frame clones and misses some; the assay was immunoSEQ multiplex PCR. In the table there are more than 110,000 clones, about 7% of which are singletons. Germline V gives CDR1 SNHLY, CDR2 FYNNEI. The CDR3 is made up of 16 amino acids. Trimming shortened V by 3 bases and J by 9 bases, and 23 bases separated the two germline ends. This receptor was identified in a woman between 25 and 40 years old in good health. V usage is TRBV2 and J usage is TRBJ2-5, with D maybe TRBD2 (6 bases). Input material: central memory CD4+ T cells from blood. Here the CDR3 reads CASSDAGRIPIDAQYF. The CDR3 nucleotides are TGTGCCAGCAGTGATGCGGGGCGGATACCTATTGATGCCCAGTACTTC.